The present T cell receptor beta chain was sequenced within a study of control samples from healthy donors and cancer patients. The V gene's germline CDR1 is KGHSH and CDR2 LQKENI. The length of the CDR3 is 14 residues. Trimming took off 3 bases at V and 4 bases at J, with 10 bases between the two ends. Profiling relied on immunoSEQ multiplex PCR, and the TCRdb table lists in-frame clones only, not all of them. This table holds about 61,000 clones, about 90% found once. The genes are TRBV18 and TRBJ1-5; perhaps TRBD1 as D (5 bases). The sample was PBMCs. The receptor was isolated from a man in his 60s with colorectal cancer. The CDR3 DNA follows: TGTGCCAGCTCACCTGGGACGGCAAATCAGCCCCAGCATTTT. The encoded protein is CASSPGTANQPQHF. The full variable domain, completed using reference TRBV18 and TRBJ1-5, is NAGVMQNPRHLVRRRGQEARLRCSPMKGHSHVYWYRQLPEEGLKFMVYLQKENIIDESGMPKERFSAEFPKEGPSILRIQQVVRGDSAAYFCASSPGTANQPQHFGDGTRLSIL.